The rows below give T cell receptor beta chains drawn from one sample of a study of cytomegalovirus exposure and HLA in healthy donors. Method: immunoSEQ multiplex PCR; TCRdb's copy keeps in-frame clones and lacks some. The repertoire holds around 90,000 clones, with under 75% as singletons. The sequenced sample was PBMCs. These receptors all come from a human donor in good health. The CDR3 runs from the conserved cysteine through the conserved F or W. D genes are given only for firm matches. Part of the rows lack a size; the others show once, few, many or a class for expanded clones.

size: NA; V: TRBV7-9; length: 14; J: TRBJ1-2; D: TRBD1; CDR3: CASSDRDSPSGYTF; DNA: TGTGCCAGCAGCGACCGGGACAGTCCTAGTGGCTACACCTTC
size: NA; V: TRBV5-6; length: 14; J: TRBJ1-2; D: TRBD1; CDR3: CASSQRDRERGYTF; DNA: TGTGCCAGCAGCCAACGGGACAGGGAACGCGGCTACACCTTC
size: few; V: TRBV29-1; length: 14; J: TRBJ2-3; D: NA; CDR3: CSVDYRASAGTQYF; DNA: TGCAGCGTTGATTATAGGGCCTCAGCGGGTACGCAGTATTTT
size: few; V: TRBV5-4; length: 17; J: TRBJ2-1; D: TRBD2; CDR3: CASSQPGLAGAPRGEFF; DNA: TGTGCCAGCAGCCAACCGGGACTAGCGGGGGCCCCTAGGGGTGAGTTCTTC
size: NA; V: TRBV9; length: 16; J: TRBJ2-1; D: TRBD1; CDR3: CASSAVGGGSYNEQFF; DNA: TGTGCCAGCAGCGCCGTAGGGGGCGGCTCCTACAATGAGCAGTTCTTC
size: few; V: TRBV18; length: 15; J: TRBJ2-5; D: TRBD2; CDR3: CASSPLAGGSETQYF; DNA: TGTGCCAGCTCACCACTAGCGGGGGGCTCAGAGACCCAGTACTTC
size: few; V: TRBV7-3; length: 15; J: TRBJ2-6; D: NA; CDR3: CASSFGGAGANVLTF; DNA: TGTGCCAGCAGCTTTGGAGGCGCTGGGGCCAACGTCCTGACTTTC
size: NA; V: TRBV4-3; length: 13; J: TRBJ1-2; D: TRBD1; CDR3: CASSLDRGDGYTF; DNA: TGCGCCAGCAGCCTCGACAGGGGGGATGGCTACACCTTC
size: NA; V: TRBV4-3; length: 13; J: TRBJ1-2; D: NA; CDR3: CASSQVPDYGYTF; DNA: TGCGCCAGCAGCCAAGTCCCAGACTATGGCTACACCTTC
size: NA; V: TRBV4-3; length: 16; J: TRBJ2-7; D: NA; CDR3: CASSQVHHNRAYEQYF; DNA: TGCGCCAGCAGCCAAGTACACCATAACAGGGCCTACGAGCAGTACTTC
size: NA; V: TRBV5-4; length: 16; J: TRBJ2-1; D: TRBD2; CDR3: CASSTERGPGRGEQFF; DNA: TGTGCCAGCAGCACCGAGCGGGGGCCAGGAAGGGGTGAGCAGTTCTTC
size: NA; V: TRBV4-3; length: 14; J: TRBJ1-2; D: NA; CDR3: CASSQDFADYGYTF; DNA: TGCGCCAGCAGCCAAGATTTTGCGGACTATGGCTACACCTTC
size: NA; V: TRBV6-1; length: 17; J: TRBJ2-2; D: TRBD1; CDR3: CASSEIGQGARTGELFF; DNA: TGTGCCAGCAGTGAGATAGGACAGGGGGCGCGAACCGGGGAGCTGTTTTTT
size: NA; V: TRBV18; length: 14; J: TRBJ1-5; D: NA; CDR3: CASSPPNSNQPQHF; DNA: TGTGCCAGCTCACCACCCAATAGCAATCAGCCCCAGCATTTT
size: NA; V: TRBV7-2; length: 14; J: TRBJ1-5; D: NA; CDR3: CASSLGRVNQPQHF; DNA: TGTGCCAGCAGCTTAGGACGGGTTAATCAGCCCCAGCATTTT
size: NA; V: TRBV9; length: 16; J: TRBJ2-5; D: TRBD2; CDR3: CASSVGGLAGQETQYF; DNA: TGTGCCAGCAGCGTAGGGGGACTAGCGGGGCAAGAGACCCAGTACTTC
size: few; V: TRBV18; length: 15; J: TRBJ2-7; D: NA; CDR3: CASSPRSSQRYEQYF; DNA: TGTGCCAGCTCACCACGGTCCTCACAGAGATACGAGCAGTACTTC
size: few; V: TRBV2; length: 14; J: TRBJ2-7; D: TRBD1; CDR3: CASRPGQGAYEQYF; DNA: TGTGCCAGCAGACCGGGACAGGGTGCCTACGAGCAGTACTTC
size: NA; V: TRBV29-1; length: 14; J: TRBJ1-3; D: NA; CDR3: CSVAQGGSGNTIYF; DNA: TGCAGCGTAGCACAGGGCGGCTCTGGAAACACCATATATTTT
size: NA; V: TRBV14; length: 15; J: TRBJ1-3; D: NA; CDR3: CASSQQTASGNTIYF; DNA: TGTGCCAGCAGCCAGCAGACAGCCTCTGGAAACACCATATATTTT
size: NA; V: TRBV6-5; length: 15; J: TRBJ1-1; D: NA; CDR3: CASSYSGGRGTEAFF; DNA: TGTGCCAGCAGTTACTCTGGAGGGAGGGGCACTGAAGCTTTCTTT
size: few; V: TRBV18; length: 14; J: TRBJ2-7; D: NA; CDR3: CASSPSMGEYEQYF; DNA: TGTGCCAGCTCACCCTCCATGGGCGAATACGAGCAGTACTTC
size: NA; V: TRBV18; length: 15; J: TRBJ2-1; D: TRBD1; CDR3: CASSPRDRAYNEQFF; DNA: TGTGCCAGCTCACCCCGGGACAGGGCCTACAATGAGCAGTTCTTC
size: NA; V: TRBV10-1; length: 18; J: TRBJ2-1; D: TRBD1; CDR3: CASSGPGGPQAPYNEQFF; DNA: TGCGCCAGCAGTGGGCCAGGGGGCCCCCAAGCCCCATACAATGAGCAGTTCTTC
size: NA; V: TRBV15; length: 15; J: TRBJ1-4; D: NA; CDR3: CATSSFLATNEKLFF; DNA: TGTGCCACCAGCAGCTTCCTAGCAACTAATGAAAAACTGTTTTTT
size: NA; V: TRBV10-3; length: 13; J: TRBJ2-7; D: TRBD1; CDR3: CAIRGTGNTEQYF; DNA: TGTGCCATCAGGGGGACAGGGAACACCGAGCAGTACTTC
size: NA; V: TRBV18; length: 16; J: TRBJ2-5; D: TRBD2; CDR3: CASSPPSGGTQETQYF; DNA: TGTGCCAGCTCACCACCAAGCGGGGGGACCCAAGAGACCCAGTACTTC
size: NA; V: TRBV25-1; length: 13; J: TRBJ1-3; D: NA; CDR3: CASNTRPGGTIYF; DNA: TGTGCCAGCAACACGCGACCCGGAGGCACCATATATTTT
size: few; V: TRBV7-9; length: 15; J: TRBJ2-7; D: TRBD2; CDR3: CASSSPGLAGYEQYF; DNA: TGTGCCAGCAGCTCGCCGGGACTAGCAGGCTACGAGCAGTACTTC
size: NA; V: TRBV7-9; length: 14; J: TRBJ1-1; D: NA; CDR3: CASSLQGGDTEAFF; DNA: TGTGCCAGCAGTTTACAGGGAGGGGACACTGAAGCTTTCTTT
size: NA; V: TRBV10-1; length: 14; J: TRBJ1-4; D: NA; CDR3: CASSLTATNEKLFF; DNA: TGCGCCAGCAGTTTGACAGCAACTAATGAAAAACTGTTTTTT
size: NA; V: TRBV19; length: 17; J: TRBJ2-3; D: TRBD2; CDR3: CASSMYGQAGVPDTQYF; DNA: TGTGCCAGTAGTATGTACGGGCAAGCGGGGGTGCCAGATACGCAGTATTTT
size: NA; V: TRBV5-1; length: 15; J: TRBJ1-2; D: NA; CDR3: CASSVRFDSSYGYTF; DNA: TGCGCCAGCAGCGTCCGATTCGACAGTAGCTATGGCTACACCTTC
size: NA; V: TRBV21-1; length: 15; J: TRBJ2-7; D: NA; CDR3: CASSRRDRGSYEQYF; DNA: TGTGCCAGCAGCAGACGGGACAGGGGTTCCTACGAGCAGTACTTC
size: few; V: TRBV12-5; length: 17; J: TRBJ2-1; D: NA; CDR3: CASGFRSARVGDNEQFF; DNA: TGTGCTAGTGGTTTTCGTTCGGCGAGGGTAGGTGACAATGAGCAGTTCTTC
size: NA; V: TRBV9; length: 14; J: TRBJ2-2; D: NA; CDR3: CASSVPGNTGELFF; DNA: TGTGCCAGCAGCGTACCAGGGAACACCGGGGAGCTGTTTTTT
size: NA; V: TRBV6-1; length: 18; J: TRBJ2-3; D: TRBD2; CDR3: CASSEALVAGGLTDTQYF; DNA: TGTGCCAGCAGTGAAGCGCTCGTAGCGGGGGGCCTTACAGATACGCAGTATTTT